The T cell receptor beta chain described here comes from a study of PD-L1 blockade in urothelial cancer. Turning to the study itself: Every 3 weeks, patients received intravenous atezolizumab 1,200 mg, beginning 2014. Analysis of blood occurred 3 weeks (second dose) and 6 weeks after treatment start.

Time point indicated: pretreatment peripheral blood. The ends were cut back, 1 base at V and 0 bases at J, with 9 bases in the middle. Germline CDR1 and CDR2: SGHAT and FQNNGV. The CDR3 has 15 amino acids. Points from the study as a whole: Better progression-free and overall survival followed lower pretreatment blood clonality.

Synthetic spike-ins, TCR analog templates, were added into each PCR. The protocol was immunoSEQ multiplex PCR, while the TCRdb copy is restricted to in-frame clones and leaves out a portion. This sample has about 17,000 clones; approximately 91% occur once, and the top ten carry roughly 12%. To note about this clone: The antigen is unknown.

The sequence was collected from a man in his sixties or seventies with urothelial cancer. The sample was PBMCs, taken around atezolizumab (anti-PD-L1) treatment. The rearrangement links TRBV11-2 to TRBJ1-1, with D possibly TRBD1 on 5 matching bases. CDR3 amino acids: CASSLAAGLNTEAFF. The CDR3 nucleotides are TGTGCCAGCAGCTTAGCGGCAGGGTTGAACACTGAAGCTTTCTTT.